The TCR beta chain under discussion was sequenced for a study of cytomegalovirus exposure and HLA in healthy donors. General study results and limits: In vitro, a few CMV-associated chains proved specific for CMV antigens. Data from an earlier analysis indicated that most TCR beta V segments were productive either about 87% or about 30% of the time. Rarity marked most TCR sequences, yet some public TCRs occurred in many donors.

The sample holds a few counts of this clone. What it binds is not known. PCR used 60 Vbeta primers and 13 Jbeta primers. The table came from immunoSEQ multiplex PCR; TCRdb's copy has only in-frame clones and leaves some out. The sample lists about 160,000 clones, roughly 84% occurring once. The clonotype originates from a male donor in good health and CMV-seronegative. The sample comprised PBMCs.

Here the CDR3 DNA reads TGTGCCAGCAGCAAAGGGGTCGGACTAGCGTGTGGCGAGCAGTACTTC. Amino acid sequence: CASSKGVGLACGEQYF. This chain joins TRBV21-1 and TRBJ2-7; the table's TRBD2 call for D was not verified on the DNA. TRBV21-1 is given as a pseudogene. The CDR3 consists of 16 residues.